This T cell receptor (beta chain) originates from a study of shared clonotypes between healthy human individuals. Authors' processing steps: Filtering was not the same, since immunoSEQ gave junction-only sequences without quality scores. This table comes from immunoSEQ multiplex PCR, and its TCRdb copy is limited to in-frame clones, with some not included. For V, J and clone size, that table is used; D and trimming come from the DNA. The sample holds a few million clones, 90% to 96% seen once. V was clipped by 3 bases and J by 4 bases, with 7 bases between them. The CDR3 consists of 14 residues. Per germline, CDR1 MNHEY and CDR2 SMNVEV (reference sequence). This clone was seen only a few times.

This chain links TRBV27 with TRBJ1-6; D is unclear. Specimen: naive CD4+ T cells sorted from blood. The subset was: CD45RA+ positively selected. This sequence originates from a man younger than 30 in good health. CDR3 DNA: TGTGCCAGCAGTTTGGAACAGTATAATTCACCCCTCCACTTT. Translating it yields CASSLEQYNSPLHF.